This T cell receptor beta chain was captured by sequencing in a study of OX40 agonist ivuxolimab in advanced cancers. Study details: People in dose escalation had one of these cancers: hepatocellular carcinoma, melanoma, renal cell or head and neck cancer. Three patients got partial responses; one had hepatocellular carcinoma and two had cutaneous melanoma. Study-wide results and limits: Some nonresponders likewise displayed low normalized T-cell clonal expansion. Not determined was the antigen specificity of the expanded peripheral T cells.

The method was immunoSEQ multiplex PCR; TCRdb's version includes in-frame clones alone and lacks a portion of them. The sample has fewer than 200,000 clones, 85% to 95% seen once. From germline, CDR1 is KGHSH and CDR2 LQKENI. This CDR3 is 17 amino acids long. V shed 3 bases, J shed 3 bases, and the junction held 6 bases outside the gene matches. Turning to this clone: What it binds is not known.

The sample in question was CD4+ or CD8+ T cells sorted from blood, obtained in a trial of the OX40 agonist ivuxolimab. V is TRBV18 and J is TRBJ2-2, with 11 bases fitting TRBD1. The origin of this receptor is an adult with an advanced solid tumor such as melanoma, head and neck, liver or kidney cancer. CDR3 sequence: CASSPRGQGAHTGELFF. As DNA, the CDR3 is TGTGCCAGCTCACCCCGAGGACAGGGGGCACACACCGGGGAGCTGTTTTTT.